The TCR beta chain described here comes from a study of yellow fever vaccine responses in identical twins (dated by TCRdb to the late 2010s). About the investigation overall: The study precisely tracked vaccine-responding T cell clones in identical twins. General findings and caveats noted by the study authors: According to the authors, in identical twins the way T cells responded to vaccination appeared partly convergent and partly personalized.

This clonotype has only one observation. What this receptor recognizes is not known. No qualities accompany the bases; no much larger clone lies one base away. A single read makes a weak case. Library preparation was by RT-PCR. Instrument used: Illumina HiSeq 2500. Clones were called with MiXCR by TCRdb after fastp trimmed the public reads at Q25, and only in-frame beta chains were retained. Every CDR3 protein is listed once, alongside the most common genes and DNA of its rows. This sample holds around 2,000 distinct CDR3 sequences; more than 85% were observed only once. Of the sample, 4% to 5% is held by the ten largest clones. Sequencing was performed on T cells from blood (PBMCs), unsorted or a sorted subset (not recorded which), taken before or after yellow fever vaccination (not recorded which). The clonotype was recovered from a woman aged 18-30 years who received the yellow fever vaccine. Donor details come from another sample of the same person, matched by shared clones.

Here is the DNA: TGCAGTGCTAGGGACAAGACCTACAATGAGCAGTTCTTC. Translated, it reads CSARDKTYNEQFF. The rearrangement combines TRBV20-1 with TRBJ2-1; TRBD1 is a weak D gene call, 5 bases matching. For CDR1 and CDR2, the germline V gene (reference sequence) lists DFQATT and SNEGSKA. The CDR3, from cysteine to phenylalanine, totals 13 residues. Of the read, only the CDR3 DNA is kept; its 39 bases are in frame from base 1. V is cut by 3 bases and J by 2 bases, and the space between the germline ends is 8 bases.